This T cell receptor (beta chain) was observed in a study of shared clonotypes between healthy human individuals. Study observations and caveats: All-four-donor shared clonotypes had higher generation probabilities than non-shared clonotypes did. Large sequencing depth failed to make sorted-subset sequencing complete, rarefaction showed.

A note on this clone: Its antigen is still unknown.

Donation came from healthy HIV-negative adults that had no recent acute infections or vaccinations. The assay was immunoSEQ multiplex PCR, and TCRdb's table has in-frame clones only and misses some. The sample lists 2 million to 3 million clones, approximately 93% occurring once. The CDR3 extends over 15 amino acids. V lost 5 bases and J lost 2, with 13 bases in between. Looked up from germline, CDR1 is LNHDA and CDR2 is SQIVND (reference sequence). The chain links TRBV19 to TRBJ1-5; the D is unclear. The sample taken for sequencing was naive CD4+ T cells from PBMCs. Subset denoted: CD45RA+ positively selected. The sequence derives from a man younger than 35 in good health. Some clones in this sample may be carry-over from other donors' samples. The chain's CDR3 is CASSHPGLGNQPQHF. The CDR3 DNA follows: TGTGCCAGTAGTCATCCCGGGTTGGGCAATCAGCCCCAGCATTTT. Filled out from reference TRBV19 and TRBJ1-5, the complete variable domain reads DGGITQSPKYLFRKEGQNVTLSCEQNLNHDAMYWYRQDPGQGLRLIYYSQIVNDFQKGDIAEGYSVSREKKESFPLTVTSAQKNPTAFYLCASSHPGLGNQPQHFGDGTRLSIL.